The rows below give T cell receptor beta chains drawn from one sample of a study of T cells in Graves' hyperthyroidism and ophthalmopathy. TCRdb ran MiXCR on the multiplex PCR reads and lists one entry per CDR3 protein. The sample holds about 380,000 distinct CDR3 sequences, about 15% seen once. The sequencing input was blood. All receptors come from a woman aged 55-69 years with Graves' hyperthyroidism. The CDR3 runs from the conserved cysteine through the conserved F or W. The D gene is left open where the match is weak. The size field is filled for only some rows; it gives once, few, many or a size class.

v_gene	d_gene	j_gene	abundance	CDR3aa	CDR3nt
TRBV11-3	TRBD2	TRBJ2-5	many	CASSLLAGEETQYF	TGTGCCAGCAGCTTACTAGCGGGAGAAGAGACCCAGTACTTC
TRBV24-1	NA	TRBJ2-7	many	CATSGQGTNYEQYF	TGTGCCACCTCAGGCCAGGGGACAAACTACGAGCAGTACTTC
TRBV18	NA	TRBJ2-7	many	CASSPSLGLNYEQYF	TGTGCCAGCTCACCCTCCTTGGGACTCAACTACGAGCAGTACTTC
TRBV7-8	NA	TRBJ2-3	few	CASSLFRGLDTQYF	TGTGCCAGCAGCTTATTCCGGGGGTTAGATACGCAGTATTTT
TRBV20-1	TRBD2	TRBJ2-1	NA	CSAKGTSGRALSYNEQFF	TGCAGTGCTAAAGGGACTAGCGGGAGGGCCCTCTCCTACAATGAGCAGTTCTTC
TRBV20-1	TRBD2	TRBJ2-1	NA	CSARAPGLALDEQFF	TGCAGTGCTAGGGCCCCGGGACTAGCCCTTGATGAGCAGTTCTTC
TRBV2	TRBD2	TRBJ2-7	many	CASSRLAGEYEQYF	TGTGCCAGCAGTCGACTAGCGGGAGAATACGAGCAGTACTTC
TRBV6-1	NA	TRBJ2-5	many	CASSEALRGFYSQETQYF	TGTGCCAGCAGTGAAGCGCTTCGAGGGTTTTATTCCCAAGAGACCCAGTACTTC
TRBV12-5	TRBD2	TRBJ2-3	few	CASGLLSGRAADTQYF	TGTGCTAGTGGTTTGCTTAGCGGGAGGGCCGCGGATACGCAGTATTTT
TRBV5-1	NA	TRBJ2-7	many	CASSPGTPGLEQYF	TGCGCCAGCAGCCCCGGGACTCCGGGGCTGGAGCAGTACTTC
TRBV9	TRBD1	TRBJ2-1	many	CASSVAGQGANEQFF	TGTGCCAGCAGCGTAGCGGGACAGGGGGCGAATGAGCAGTTCTTC
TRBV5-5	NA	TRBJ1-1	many	CASSLGRGRAYTEAFF	TGTGCCAGCAGCTTGGGGAGGGGCCGGGCGTACACTGAAGCTTTCTTT
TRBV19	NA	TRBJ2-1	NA	CASRKVTLGNEQFF	TGTGCCAGTAGAAAAGTGACTCTGGGCAATGAGCAGTTCTTC
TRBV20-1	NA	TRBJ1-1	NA	CSARLHMNTEAFF	TGCAGTGCTAGGCTACATATGAACACTGAAGCTTTCTTT
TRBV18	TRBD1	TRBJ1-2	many	CASSPSTGVNYGYTF	TGTGCCAGCTCACCATCGACAGGGGTGAACTATGGCTACACCTTC
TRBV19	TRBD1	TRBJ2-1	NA	CATGGQGTNEQFF	TGTGCCACCGGGGGACAGGGAACGAATGAGCAGTTCTTC
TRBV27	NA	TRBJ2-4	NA	CASSLGTGRPDIQYF	TGTGCCAGCAGTTTAGGAACAGGGAGGCCAGACATTCAGTACTTC
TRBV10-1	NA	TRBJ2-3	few	CASSDSGLTDTQYF	TGCGCCAGCAGTGATAGCGGACTCACAGATACGCAGTATTTT
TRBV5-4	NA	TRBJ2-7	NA	CASSLSLADFSYEQYF	TGTGCCAGCAGCTTAAGCTTAGCGGACTTCTCCTACGAGCAGTACTTC
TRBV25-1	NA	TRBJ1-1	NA	CASSADSLNTEAFF	TGTGCCAGCAGTGCTGACAGCCTAAACACTGAAGCTTTCTTT
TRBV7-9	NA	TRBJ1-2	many	CASSSDTF	TGTGCCAGCAGCTCGGACACCTTC
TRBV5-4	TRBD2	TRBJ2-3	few	CASSVPRGAGEGTDTQYF	TGTGCCAGCAGCGTCCCGCGTGGGGCGGGAGAAGGCACAGATACGCAGTATTTT
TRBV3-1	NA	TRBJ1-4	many	CASSQDTMNEKLFF	TGTGCCAGCAGCCAAGACACAATGAATGAAAAACTGTTTTTT
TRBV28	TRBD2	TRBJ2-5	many	CASSLGLAGGGREETQYF	TGTGCCAGCAGTTTAGGGCTAGCGGGAGGAGGAAGGGAAGAGACCCAGTACTTC
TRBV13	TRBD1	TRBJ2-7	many	CASSFRTGNYEQYF	TGTGCCAGCAGCTTCAGGACAGGGAACTACGAGCAGTACTTC
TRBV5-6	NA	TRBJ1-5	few	CASSLRSSNQPQHF	TGTGCCAGCAGCTTGCGCTCTAGCAATCAGCCCCAGCATTTT
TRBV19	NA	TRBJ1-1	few	CASSPRALNTEAFF	TGTGCCAGTAGCCCCAGGGCGCTGAACACTGAAGCTTTCTTT
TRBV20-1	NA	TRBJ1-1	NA	CSARGLGENTEAFF	TGCAGTGCTAGAGGTCTGGGGGAAAACACTGAAGCTTTCTTT
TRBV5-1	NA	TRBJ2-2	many	CASRTLSAGELFF	TGCGCCAGCAGGACCTTGTCGGCCGGGGAGCTGTTTTTT
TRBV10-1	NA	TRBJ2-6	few	CASSESRASGANVLTF	TGCGCCAGCAGTGAGTCGAGGGCCTCTGGGGCCAACGTCCTGACTTTC
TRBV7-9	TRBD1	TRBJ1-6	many	CASSPGQGNSPLHF	TGTGCCAGCAGTCCGGGACAGGGCAATTCACCCCTCCACTTT
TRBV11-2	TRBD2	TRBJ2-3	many	CASSSREGADTQYF	TGTGCCAGCAGCTCGCGGGAGGGGGCAGATACGCAGTATTTT
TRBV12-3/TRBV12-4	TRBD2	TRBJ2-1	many	CASSPRTSEGYNEQFF	TGTGCCAGCAGTCCGCGGACTAGCGAGGGTTACAATGAGCAGTTCTTC
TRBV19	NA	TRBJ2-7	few	CASARGASSYEQYF	TGTGCCAGCGCGAGGGGGGCTTCCTCCTACGAGCAGTACTTC
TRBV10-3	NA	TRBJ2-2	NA	CAISGGTTGELFF	TGTGCCATCAGTGGAGGGACCACCGGGGAGCTGTTTTTT
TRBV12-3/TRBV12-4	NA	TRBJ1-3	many	CASSLGDGISGNTIYF	TGTGCCAGCAGTTTGGGGGACGGGATCTCTGGAAACACCATATATTTT
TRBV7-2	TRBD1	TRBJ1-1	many	CASSLVRTGYGNTEAFF	TGTGCCAGCAGCTTAGTGAGGACAGGGTACGGGAACACTGAAGCTTTCTTT
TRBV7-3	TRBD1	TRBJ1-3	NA	CARGTGSAGNTIYF	TGTGCCAGAGGGACAGGATCGGCTGGAAACACCATATATTTT
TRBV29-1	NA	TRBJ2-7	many	CSSIVGSNEQYF	TGCAGTTCTATCGTGGGGTCCAACGAGCAGTACTTC
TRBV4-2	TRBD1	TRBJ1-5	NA	CARSLWDSPNQPQHF	TGTGCCAGGAGCCTCTGGGACAGTCCCAATCAGCCCCAGCATTTT
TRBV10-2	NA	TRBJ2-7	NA	CASRVGVGYEQYF	TGCGCCAGCAGGGTGGGGGTAGGATACGAGCAGTACTTC
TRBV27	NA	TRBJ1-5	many	CASRGRGSNQPQHF	TGTGCCAGCAGGGGCAGGGGTAGCAATCAGCCCCAGCATTTT
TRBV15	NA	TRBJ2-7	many	CATSWGGLSGEQYF	TGTGCCACCAGCTGGGGCGGTCTTAGCGGCGAGCAGTACTTC
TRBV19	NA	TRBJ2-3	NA	CACGTAGKRRDTQYF	TGTGCCTGTGGTACAGCGGGTAAAAGGAGAGATACGCAGTATTTT
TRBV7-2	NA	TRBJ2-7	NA	CASSLYYYEQYF	TGTGCCAGCAGCCTGTACTACTACGAGCAGTACTTC
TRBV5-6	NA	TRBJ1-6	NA	CASSLALLDSYNSPLHF	TGTGCCAGCAGCTTGGCCCTTCTGGACAGTTATAATTCACCCCTCCACTTT
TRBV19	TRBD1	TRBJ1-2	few	CASRPGQGTLAYGYTF	TGTGCCAGTAGGCCGGGACAGGGGACTTTGGCCTATGGCTACACCTTC
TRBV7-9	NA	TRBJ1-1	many	CASSFERNTEAFF	TGTGCCAGCAGCTTCGAGAGAAACACTGAAGCTTTCTTT
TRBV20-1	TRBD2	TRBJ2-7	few	CSASRGLAGEGGGEQYF	TGCAGTGCTAGCCGGGGACTAGCGGGAGAGGGGGGAGGCGAGCAGTACTTC
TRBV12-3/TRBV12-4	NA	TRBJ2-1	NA	CASSLGPALFKFF	TGTGCCAGCAGTTTAGGGCCAGCCCTCTTTAAGTTCTTC
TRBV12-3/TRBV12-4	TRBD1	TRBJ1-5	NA	CASRNGQGGNQPQHF	TGTGCCAGCAGAAACGGACAGGGTGGCAATCAGCCCCAGCATTTT